The rows below give T cell receptor beta chains drawn from one sample of a study of T cell repertoires in cytomegalovirus infection. From the reads, TCRdb called clonotypes with MiXCR, one entry per CDR3 protein. The sample includes around 570,000 distinct CDR3 sequences, just under 40% seen only once; the top ten take roughly 50%. What these receptors recognize is not known. The sample in question was cultured PBMCs, obtained from culture after CMV antigen stimulation. The receptors were gathered from a human donor in good health (CMV status not recorded). Some clones in this sample may be carry-over from other donors' samples. Each CDR3 is given with its conserved first and last residue. D genes are given only for firm matches. Some rows mark clone size as missing; the rest say once, few, many or name a class of expanded clone.

clone_size j_call cdr3_length v_call d_call cdr3_nt cdr3_aa
few TRBJ1-3 14 TRBV7-4 TRBD1 TGTGCCAGCAGCCCTGGACAGGGGACTGACACCATATATTTT CASSPGQGTDTIYF
- TRBJ2-1 14 TRBV5-4 TRBD2 TGTGCCAGCAGCTGGGCGGGGGGGCAAAATGAGCAGTCCTTC CASSWAGGQNEQSF
- TRBJ2-5 12 TRBV29-1 - TGCAGCGCCTCGGGGCTGCAAGAGACCCAGTACTTC CSASGLQETQYF
- TRBJ1-1 14 TRBV10-3 - TGTGCCATCAGTGATTGGGGACAGAACACTGAAGCTTTCTTT CAISDWGQNTEAFF
- TRBJ1-4 19 TRBV20-1 - TGCAGTGCTAGAGATCGTGCCGGGACATCAATTCTAGGGAATGAAAAACTGTTTTTT CSARDRAGTSILGNEKLFF
- TRBJ2-1 19 TRBV19 TRBD2 TGTGCCAGTAGTCCTAGCCTTCAGGTCGGAAGCGGGATTGGGGATGAGCAGTTCTTC CASSPSLQVGSGIGDEQFF
- TRBJ2-1 15 TRBV12-3/TRBV12-4 TRBD2 TGTGCCAGCAGTTCCCGGGGGGGCCGGTGGAATGAGCAGTTCTTC CASSSRGGRWNEQFF
- TRBJ1-5 15 TRBV7-8 - TGTGCCAGCAGCTTAGGGAGGGGTCCCAATCAGCCCCAGCATTTT CASSLGRGPNQPQHF
once TRBJ2-7 15 TRBV2 - TGTGCCAGCAGTGAGTGGGTGGGGGACTCCCACGAGCAGTACTTC CASSEWVGDSHEQYF
- TRBJ2-5 13 TRBV20-1 - TGCAGTGCCTACGGACGGAACCAAGAGACCCAGTACTTC CSAYGRNQETQYF
few TRBJ1-6 17 TRBV7-2 TRBD1 TGTGCCAGCAGCTTAGCGCTTAAGACAGGGGCTGATTCACCCCTCCACTTT CASSLALKTGADSPLHF
- TRBJ1-1 14 TRBV2 - TGTGCCAGCGGGGGCCAGGTGAGGGAAGAAGAAGCTTTCTTT CASGGQVREEEAFF
- TRBJ2-1 20 TRBV12-5 - TGTGCTAGTGGTTTGGTAAGGGGTCGGCGAACTTCCAGGTTTCTAAATGAGCAGTTCTTC CASGLVRGRRTSRFLNEQFF
few TRBJ2-2 15 TRBV6-5 - TGTGCCAGCAGTTACGGAATTGAGTACACCGGGGAGCTGTTTTTT CASSYGIEYTGELFF
- TRBJ2-1 15 TRBV6-5 TRBD2 TGTGCCAGCAGGCCCGGGACTAATAGGTACAATGAGCAGTTCTTC CASRPGTNRYNEQFF
- TRBJ2-1 14 TRBV20-1 - TGCAGTGGATCCGGACGCCCACAGGGTAATGAGCAGTTCTTC CSGSGRPQGNEQFF
- TRBJ1-6 15 TRBV5-1 - TGCGCCAGCACCCCTCGGGAGGGCCCGAATTCACCCCTCCACTTT CASTPREGPNSPLHF
- TRBJ2-1 15 TRBV20-1 TRBD1 TGCAGTGCTAGGGTCGGGACAGGTATACCCCATGAGCAGTTCTTC CSARVGTGIPHEQFF
once TRBJ1-2 17 TRBV2 - TGTGCCAGCAGTTCAGGCCACTCGGTGGCAATTAACTATGGCTACACCTTC CASSSGHSVAINYGYTF
few TRBJ1-1 12 TRBV12-3/TRBV12-4 - TGTGCCAGCAGCCTCAGTTCCACTGAAGCTTTCTTT CASSLSSTEAFF
few TRBJ2-1 14 TRBV19 TRBD1 TGTGCCAGTAACCGACAGGGCTCCTACAATGAGCAGTTCTTC CASNRQGSYNEQFF
- TRBJ1-5 15 TRBV4-1 - TGCGCCAGCAGCCAAGATCGGGGACCCTATCAGCCCCAGCATTTT CASSQDRGPYQPQHF
- TRBJ2-1 13 TRBV14 - TGTGCCAGCAGCCGCGACCACTACAATGAGCAGTTCTTC CASSRDHYNEQFF
few TRBJ1-1 11 TRBV12-3/TRBV12-4 - TGTGCCAGCACCCCGAACACTGAAGCTTTCTTT CASTPNTEAFF
- TRBJ2-5 16 TRBV7-9 TRBD2 TGTGCCAGCAGCTCCCGACTAGCGGGAGTGGGGGAGACCCAGTACTTC CASSSRLAGVGETQYF
once TRBJ2-1 16 TRBV20-1 - TGCAGTGCTAGGCCACTCCAGATCGGGTCCTACAATGAGCAGTTCTTC CSARPLQIGSYNEQFF
many TRBJ1-6 13 TRBV7-2 - TGTGCCAGCAGCTCGGGGCCATGGTCACCCCTCCACTTT CASSSGPWSPLHF
- TRBJ2-3 18 TRBV15 - TGTGCCACCAGCAGAGATCAAGGGGCTCCAGGGCCTACAGATACGCAGTATTTT CATSRDQGAPGPTDTQYF
once TRBJ1-1 15 TRBV5-4 TRBD1 TGTGCCAGCAGCTTGGCCGGCAGGGGGAGGACTGAAGCTTTCTTT CASSLAGRGRTEAFF
- TRBJ1-6 15 TRBV20-1 TRBD1 TGCAGCGTCCCCCACCCACAGGGGCTGGGATCACCCCTCCACTTT CSVPHPQGLGSPLHF
once TRBJ1-1 14 TRBV18 - TGTGCCAGCTCCCCGAGCAGCTCATGGACTGAAGCTTTCTTT CASSPSSSWTEAFF
many TRBJ1-4 15 TRBV7-9 TRBD1 TGTGCCAGCAGCTCCGCCGGGACAGGGGTTGAAAAACTGTTTTTT CASSSAGTGVEKLFF
- TRBJ2-7 13 TRBV6-5 - TGTGCCAGCGATCCGGGACGGGCCTACGAGCAGTACTTC CASDPGRAYEQYF
few TRBJ2-2 14 TRBV12-3/TRBV12-4 - TGTGCCAGCAGTTTCGGGGGGCGTGCCGGGGAGCTGTTTTTT CASSFGGRAGELFF
- TRBJ1-6 15 TRBV20-1 TRBD1 TGCAGTGCTAGGATGGTGGGACAGACTAATTCACCCCTCCACTTT CSARMVGQTNSPLHF
- TRBJ2-5 15 TRBV5-4 - TGTGCCAGCAGTAGCCGGGACGGCAACCAAGAGACCCAGTACTTC CASSSRDGNQETQYF
- TRBJ2-7 15 TRBV6-2/TRBV6-3 TRBD2 TGTGCCAGCATCTTAGCGGGAGGGCGTCGGTACGAGCAGTACTTC CASILAGGRRYEQYF
- TRBJ1-2 13 TRBV7-9 TRBD1 TGTGCCAGCAGTACCGGACAGGGAGGTCGCTACACCTTC CASSTGQGGRYTF
- TRBJ2-5 12 TRBV28 TRBD1 TGTGCCAGCGGGGACAGGAAAGAGACCCAGTACTTC CASGDRKETQYF
- TRBJ2-1 15 TRBV19 TRBD2 TGTGCCAGCCAACGGAGCGGGGAGTCCTACAATGAGCAGTTCTTC CASQRSGESYNEQFF
- TRBJ1-2 15 TRBV7-2 TRBD1 TGTGCCAGCAGCCCGACAGGGGTATGGAGCTATGGCTACACCTTC CASSPTGVWSYGYTF
many TRBJ2-1 16 TRBV7-2 - TGTGCCAGCAGCTTAGAGGCGGCAAGCTCCTACAATGAGCAGTTCTTC CASSLEAASSYNEQFF
few TRBJ2-5 16 TRBV7-9 TRBD1 TGTGCCAGCACCGAAACAGGGGGCCGACCGGGGGAGACCCAGTACTTC CASTETGGRPGETQYF
few TRBJ2-1 15 TRBV12-3/TRBV12-4 - TGTGCCAGCAGTCGAACACAGACTACCTACAATGAGCAGTTCTTC CASSRTQTTYNEQFF
few TRBJ2-2 15 TRBV7-2 - TGTGCCAGCAGCTTAGCGGCCCGCGGCACCGGGGAGCTGTTTTTT CASSLAARGTGELFF
- TRBJ2-1 16 TRBV7-9 TRBD2 TGTGCCAGCAGCCCAAAAGGGACTAGATCGAACAATGAGCAGTTCTTC CASSPKGTRSNNEQFF
- TRBJ2-7 15 TRBV6-1 - TGTGCCAGCAGTGAATATAATAGTACCCCCTACGAGCAGTACTTC CASSEYNSTPYEQYF
few TRBJ2-7 16 TRBV6-2/TRBV6-3 - TGTGCCAGCAGTTACTCGCGGCAGGGGCTGCGTGACGAGCAGTACTTC CASSYSRQGLRDEQYF
few TRBJ2-3 16 TRBV7-9 - TGTGCTACGCCAACCCGGCAAGCCGAAAGCACAGATACGCAGTATTTT CATPTRQAESTDTQYF
- TRBJ2-3 15 TRBV2 - TGTGCCAGCACTTTGGGGGGACCTTTCACAGATACGCAGTATTTT CASTLGGPFTDTQYF
few TRBJ2-2 14 TRBV7-2 - TGTGCCAGCAGCTTAGATCGCGTCGCCGGGGAGCTGTTTTTT CASSLDRVAGELFF
few TRBJ2-3 17 TRBV7-8 - TGTGCCAGCAGCTTAGACGGCGGGGGCCCCGGCACAGATACGCAGTATTTT CASSLDGGGPGTDTQYF
many TRBJ2-7 15 TRBV7-2 - TGTGCCAGCAGCTTACCGGGATTCATGCCGTACGAGCAGTACTTC CASSLPGFMPYEQYF
- TRBJ1-4 15 TRBV4-1 - TGCGCCAGCAGCCGGGGCGTGGGTTATAATGAAAAACTGTTTTTT CASSRGVGYNEKLFF
few TRBJ1-2 14 TRBV7-8 - TGTGCCAGCAGCTTTCACATGACAGTATATGGCTACACCTTC CASSFHMTVYGYTF
- TRBJ1-1 15 TRBV7-6 TRBD1 TGTGCCAGCAGCCCGTGGACAGGGGGGAACACTGAAGCTTTCTTT CASSPWTGGNTEAFF
- TRBJ2-7 19 TRBV11-2 - TGTGCCAGCAGCGCGAGGGCTAAGCTTACAGGGATCGTACCCTACGAGCAGTACTTC CASSARAKLTGIVPYEQYF
few TRBJ2-1 16 TRBV7-2 TRBD1 TGTGCCAGCAGCTCTAGGACAGGGAGCTCCTACAATGAGCAGTTCTTC CASSSRTGSSYNEQFF